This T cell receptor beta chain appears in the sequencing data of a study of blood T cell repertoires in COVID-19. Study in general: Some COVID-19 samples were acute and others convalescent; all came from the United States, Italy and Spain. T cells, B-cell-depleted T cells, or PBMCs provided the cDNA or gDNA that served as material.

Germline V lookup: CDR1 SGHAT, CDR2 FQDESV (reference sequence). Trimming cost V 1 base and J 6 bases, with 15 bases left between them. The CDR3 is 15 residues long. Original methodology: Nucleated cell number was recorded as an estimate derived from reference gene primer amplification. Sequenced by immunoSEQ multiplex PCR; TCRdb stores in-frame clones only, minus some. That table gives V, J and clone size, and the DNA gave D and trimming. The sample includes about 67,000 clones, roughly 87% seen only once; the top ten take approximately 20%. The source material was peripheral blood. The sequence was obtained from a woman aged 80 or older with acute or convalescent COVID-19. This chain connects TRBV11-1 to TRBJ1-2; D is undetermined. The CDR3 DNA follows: TGTGCCAGCAGCTTAGGAGATCGCGAGACTCATGGCTACACCTTC. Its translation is CASSLGDRETHGYTF. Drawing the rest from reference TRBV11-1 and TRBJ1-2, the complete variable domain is EAEVAQSPRYKITEKSQAVAFWCDPISGHATLYWYRQILGQGPELLVQFQDESVVDDSQLPKDRFSAERLKGVDSTLKIQPAELGDSAMYLCASSLGDRETHGYTFGSGTRLTVV.